Listed below are T cell receptor beta chains from one sample, sequenced in a study of post-analysis software for immune sequencing data. A single record per CDR3 protein comes from TCRdb applying MiXCR to the PCR reads. In the table there are hundreds of thousands of distinct CDR3 sequences, approximately 60% of which are singletons. Sample: blood. These receptors all stem from a girl aged 2 to 9 with multiple sclerosis. Each CDR3 is given with its conserved first and last residue. The D gene is left open where the match is weak. Some rows mark clone size as missing; the rest say once, few, many or name a class of expanded clone.

len: 13
abundance: .
d_gene: .
j_gene: TRBJ2-1
v_gene: TRBV20-1
CDR3aa: CSASMGAVFGQFF
CDR3nt: TGCAGTGCCAGCATGGGGGCCGTGTTTGGGCAGTTCTTC

len: 14
abundance: .
d_gene: .
j_gene: TRBJ2-3
v_gene: TRBV20-1
CDR3aa: CSAKASVATDTQYF
CDR3nt: TGCAGTGCTAAGGCTAGCGTGGCAACAGATACGCAGTATTTT

len: 13
abundance: .
d_gene: .
j_gene: TRBJ1-2
v_gene: TRBV15
CDR3aa: CATSKGRTYGYTF
CDR3nt: TGTGCCACCAGCAAGGGGCGAACCTATGGCTACACCTTC

len: 13
abundance: .
d_gene: TRBD2
j_gene: TRBJ2-5
v_gene: TRBV27
CDR3aa: CASSSSSGETQYF
CDR3nt: TGTGCCAGCAGTTCCTCTAGCGGAGAGACCCAGTACTTC

len: 13
abundance: .
d_gene: TRBD2
j_gene: TRBJ2-3
v_gene: TRBV29-1
CDR3aa: CSVGLAGGDTQYF
CDR3nt: TGCAGCGTTGGACTAGCGGGAGGAGATACGCAGTATTTT

len: 17
abundance: .
d_gene: .
j_gene: TRBJ1-5
v_gene: TRBV6-1
CDR3aa: CASIPSYDSRGNQPQHF
CDR3nt: TGTGCCAGCATCCCCTCCTACGACAGCCGGGGCAATCAGCCCCAGCATTTT

len: 15
abundance: .
d_gene: TRBD2
j_gene: TRBJ2-1
v_gene: TRBV20-1
CDR3aa: CSARVGTSGVNEQFF
CDR3nt: TGCAGTGCTAGAGTCGGGACTAGCGGGGTCAATGAGCAGTTCTTC

len: 15
abundance: .
d_gene: TRBD2
j_gene: TRBJ2-3
v_gene: TRBV27
CDR3aa: CASARTSGRADTQYF
CDR3nt: TGTGCCAGCGCTCGGACTAGCGGGAGGGCAGATACGCAGTATTTT

len: 13
abundance: few
d_gene: .
j_gene: TRBJ2-1
v_gene: TRBV30
CDR3aa: CARREDIYNEQFF
CDR3nt: TGTGCCCGGAGAGAAGACATTTACAATGAGCAGTTCTTC

len: 15
abundance: .
d_gene: TRBD2
j_gene: TRBJ2-5
v_gene: TRBV5-5
CDR3aa: CASSFFSGSPETQYF
CDR3nt: TGTGCCAGCAGCTTCTTCAGCGGGAGCCCAGAGACCCAGTACTTC

len: 14
abundance: .
d_gene: TRBD2
j_gene: TRBJ2-1
v_gene: TRBV4-1
CDR3aa: CASRTSGSKDEQFF
CDR3nt: TGCGCCAGCAGGACTAGCGGGAGTAAGGATGAGCAGTTCTTC

len: 12
abundance: .
d_gene: .
j_gene: TRBJ1-2
v_gene: TRBV29-1
CDR3aa: CSAQGTNYGYTF
CDR3nt: TGCAGCGCCCAGGGTACTAACTATGGCTACACCTTC

len: 13
abundance: .
d_gene: TRBD2
j_gene: TRBJ2-7
v_gene: TRBV20-1
CDR3aa: CSAQLAGLYEQYF
CDR3nt: TGCAGTGCCCAACTAGCGGGGCTCTACGAGCAGTACTTC

len: 15
abundance: .
d_gene: .
j_gene: TRBJ2-5
v_gene: TRBV5-1
CDR3aa: CASSLTGQLQETQYF
CDR3nt: TGCGCCAGCAGCTTGACGGGCCAGCTCCAAGAGACCCAGTACTTC

len: 17
abundance: .
d_gene: .
j_gene: TRBJ1-2
v_gene: TRBV3-1
CDR3aa: CASSLYGTALLAYGYTF
CDR3nt: TGTGCCAGCAGCCTTTACGGGACGGCTCTACTAGCCTATGGCTACACCTTC

len: 18
abundance: .
d_gene: .
j_gene: TRBJ2-7
v_gene: TRBV21-1
CDR3aa: CASSKGIPGTDSSYEQYF
CDR3nt: TGTGCCAGCAGCAAAGGAATCCCCGGGACAGACAGCTCCTACGAGCAGTACTTC